There are many counts of the clone carrying this T cell receptor (beta chain). Its antigen is as yet unknown. This sample is drawn from a study of regulatory T cells in long-lasting Graves disease. Study conclusions and caveats: Those with persistent disease had in common more public clonotypes (roughly 3,000) than new patients (roughly 1,000).

TCR beta libraries were built with iRepertoire HTBI primers and Arm-PCR of CDR3 regions. Via MiXCR, TCRdb re-called the multiplex PCR reads, giving one row per CDR3 protein. The sample contains 400,000 to 500,000 distinct CDR3 sequences, about a sixth of which appear only once. As to time point: newly diagnosed GD, antithyroid drugs for less than 3 months. The TCR library used RNA extracted from PBMCs. This sample was also put to use in a study of T cells in Graves' hyperthyroidism and ophthalmopathy. That report notes: Patients aged 18 to 65 with hyperthyroidism were newly diagnosed, with duration under 2 months. The HTBI primer set drove a first-round RT-PCR of the TCR CDR3. Blood also showed most of the thyroid clonotypes that were expanded above 0.001.

The TCR comes from a woman under 40 with Graves disease. Sequenced here: peripheral blood mononuclear cells (PBMCs), sampled at new diagnosis, from a patient treated with antithyroid drugs.

The CDR3 here is CASSPYNQPQHF. CDR3 coding DNA: TGTGCCAGCAGTCCATACAATCAGCCCCAGCATTTT. The rearrangement links TRBV28 to TRBJ1-5; D gene ambiguous. Germline V gives CDR1 MDHEN, CDR2 SYDVKM. The CDR3 is 12 residues long. V was pared by 5 bases and J by 3 bases, with 5 bases between.